This is a list of T cell receptor beta chains from one sample in a study of blood T cell repertoires in COVID-19. Assay used: immunoSEQ multiplex PCR; TCRdb lists only in-frame clones, some missing. The table shows 300,000 or so clones, with around 86% occurring only once. Material for sequencing was peripheral blood. The source of these receptors is a man aged 50 to 59 with active or convalescent COVID-19. Both conserved end residues are trimmed from each CDR3. Each record gives: V gene, clone size, CDR3 protein. Size is stated for part of the rows, as once, few or many counts, or as a class when the clone is expanded.

V: TRBV28
size: .
CDR3: ASSLHRTSGEQY

V: TRBV5-1
size: .
CDR3: ASTGQGYNEQF

V: TRBV18
size: .
CDR3: ASSQRLDRMDANTGELF

V: TRBV29-1
size: .
CDR3: SALEGGGYT

V: TRBV7-2
size: .
CDR3: ASSLQSRRGGETQY

V: TRBV5-1
size: .
CDR3: ASSLARLNTGELF

V: TRBV12-3/TRBV12-4
size: once
CDR3: ASSFRFNQPQH

V: TRBV5-1
size: .
CDR3: ASSPGTGLEPQH

V: TRBV27
size: .
CDR3: ASSLYGDLNTEAF

V: TRBV7-2
size: .
CDR3: ASSLGGASDEKLF

V: TRBV14
size: .
CDR3: ASRYHLGGGSYEQY

V: TRBV7-9
size: many
CDR3: ASSFSGRGNQPQH

V: TRBV12-3/TRBV12-4
size: once
CDR3: ASSSRYTDTQY

V: TRBV6-1
size: .
CDR3: ASSEAPGGRFVTQY

V: TRBV4-2
size: .
CDR3: ASSQGVSGYNEQF

V: TRBV28
size: .
CDR3: ASRVAEARAEAF

V: TRBV2
size: few
CDR3: ASRSEGSGAGYT

V: TRBV7-6
size: .
CDR3: ASSLVVAGGILPGETQY

V: TRBV28
size: .
CDR3: ASSLVGHEQY

V: TRBV7-2
size: .
CDR3: ASSSGQGYGYT

V: TRBV2
size: .
CDR3: ASSELTGGRETQY

V: TRBV5-1
size: .
CDR3: ASSPDRVYGYT

V: TRBV6-2/TRBV6-3
size: .
CDR3: ASSLLSPGQGATGANVLT

V: TRBV24-1
size: .
CDR3: ATSGRGTAGQGKQPQH

V: TRBV19
size: .
CDR3: ASSRRTGIYEQY

V: TRBV15
size: few
CDR3: ATSRLKSSGGTDTQY

V: TRBV23-1
size: .
CDR3: ASSQSARGQGSSYEQY

V: TRBV7-2
size: .
CDR3: ASSHRGGTMNTEAF

V: TRBV7-2
size: .
CDR3: ASSWDMGYEQY

V: TRBV19
size: .
CDR3: ASTTPGGETQY

V: TRBV27
size: .
CDR3: ASRSRTGGSMYNEQF

V: TRBV6-2/TRBV6-3
size: .
CDR3: ASSIGQALYGYT

V: TRBV28
size: .
CDR3: ASSRPFGGNQPQH

V: TRBV10-1
size: .
CDR3: ASSETTSGGTDTQY

V: TRBV7-6
size: .
CDR3: ASSLAPAGGGQETQY

V: TRBV2
size: few
CDR3: ASSESFSNQPQH

V: TRBV30
size: .
CDR3: AWRLGGGARDTQY

V: TRBV2
size: .
CDR3: ASSGTPTSEKLF

V: TRBV19
size: .
CDR3: ASSISAGPRSYEQY

V: TRBV3-1/TRBV3-2
size: few
CDR3: ASSQDTSGYNEQF

V: TRBV29-1
size: .
CDR3: SVEDLGRARWNTEAF

V: TRBV2
size: .
CDR3: ASSVGPSRVYGYT

V: TRBV19
size: .
CDR3: ASSIDPGPTYEQY

V: TRBV10-1
size: few
CDR3: ASSESLRGTQY

V: TRBV5-8
size: .
CDR3: ASSRQSGYYEQY

V: TRBV9
size: once
CDR3: ASSVVQGDGYT

V: TRBV24-1
size: .
CDR3: ATSDYGLNGYT

V: TRBV7-6
size: .
CDR3: ASSPDYGQETQY

V: TRBV18
size: .
CDR3: ASFLRVGQYGYT

V: TRBV7-2
size: .
CDR3: ASSFSNEKLF

V: TRBV30
size: .
CDR3: AWSSTGTGVRAQH

V: TRBV10-3
size: .
CDR3: AIRQLPLWGQGFDEQY

V: TRBV28
size: .
CDR3: ASQRLAVYNEQF

V: TRBV19
size: .
CDR3: ASTTGATNEKLF

V: TRBV11-2
size: .
CDR3: ASSFRTGSPNDYGYT